A selection of T cell receptor beta chains follows, all from one sample in a study of blood T cell repertoires in COVID-19. Some clones are missing from TCRdb's copy, which holds only in-frame ones; the method was immunoSEQ multiplex PCR. The table has 90,000 or so clones, around 86% seen once. Sequences were obtained from peripheral blood. Receptors originate from a man aged 55 to 69 with COVID-19, enrolled during active disease. CDR3s include the opening cysteine and the closing phenylalanine or tryptophan. The D gene is left open where the match is weak. Size is omitted from some rows. Given values are once, few, many or a class for expanded clones.

v_call,d_call,j_call,clone_size,cdr3_aa,cdr3_nt
TRBV6-2/TRBV6-3,TRBD2,TRBJ2-1,once,CASSRTSGTYNEQFF,TGTGCCAGCAGTCGCACTAGCGGAACCTACAATGAGCAGTTCTTC
TRBV5-4,TRBD2,TRBJ2-1,NA,CASSRSSGRVGDEQFF,TGTGCCAGCAGCCGCTCTAGCGGGAGGGTAGGAGATGAGCAGTTCTTC
TRBV5-4,TRBD1,TRBJ1-2,NA,CASSGTVDIQGYTF,TGTGCCAGCAGTGGGACAGTCGATATTCAAGGCTACACCTTC
TRBV10-3,TRBD2,TRBJ2-7,NA,CAMTSGDSSYEQYF,TGTGCCATGACTAGCGGCGACAGCTCCTACGAGCAGTACTTC
TRBV27,TRBD1,TRBJ1-1,NA,CASSWGRTGDQLEAFF,TGTGCCAGCAGTTGGGGTAGGACAGGGGATCAGCTTGAAGCTTTCTTT
TRBV16,TRBD1,TRBJ1-5,NA,CASSQSSWGQGNQPQHF,TGTGCCAGCAGCCAATCGAGTTGGGGACAGGGCAATCAGCCCCAGCATTTT
TRBV15,TRBD2,TRBJ2-5,NA,CATSVAGVRETQYF,TGTGCCACCAGCGTAGCGGGAGTGCGGGAGACCCAGTACTTC
TRBV5-1,NA,TRBJ1-6,NA,CASSLVEGAQVPLHF,TGCGCCAGCAGCTTGGTCGAGGGTGCTCAGGTACCCCTCCACTTT
TRBV5-6,TRBD1,TRBJ1-2,NA,CASSTTGGVNGYTF,TGTGCCAGCAGCACGACAGGGGGCGTAAATGGCTACACCTTC
TRBV3-1/TRBV3-2,NA,TRBJ2-5,NA,CASSRNQETQYF,TGTGCCAGCAGTCGTAACCAAGAGACCCAGTACTTC
TRBV5-6,TRBD2,TRBJ2-7,NA,CASSFVLAGGEQYF,TGTGCCAGCAGCTTTGTCCTAGCGGGAGGGGAGCAGTACTTC
TRBV15,TRBD1,TRBJ1-5,NA,CATRSRQGLGQPQHF,TGTGCCACCAGGAGTAGACAGGGTCTAGGGCAGCCCCAGCATTTT